A selection of T cell receptor beta chains follows, all from one sample in a study of blood T cell repertoires in COVID-19. Data came from immunoSEQ multiplex PCR; TCRdb stores just in-frame clones and leaves some out. The sample includes around 280,000 clones, around four fifths of them seen just once. The sequenced material came from peripheral blood. Source of these receptors: a woman between 50 and 59 years old with active or convalescent COVID-19. Both conserved end residues are part of each CDR3. D genes are given only for firm matches. Size is omitted from some rows. Given values are once, few, many or a class for expanded clones.

v_call	j_call	clone_size	d_call	cdr3_nt	cdr3_aa
TRBV3-1/TRBV3-2	TRBJ2-3	NA	NA	TGTGCCAGCAGCCCGAGGTTAGGCGCAGATACGCAGTATTTT	CASSPRLGADTQYF
TRBV27	TRBJ2-1	NA	TRBD2	TGTGCCAGCAGCCTTCTAGCGGGTGTTTACAATGAGCAGTTCTTC	CASSLLAGVYNEQFF
TRBV16	TRBJ2-7	NA	NA	TGTGCCAGCAGCCAGCAGACTAGTAGATCCTACGAGCAGTACTTC	CASSQQTSRSYEQYF
TRBV5-1	TRBJ2-1	NA	TRBD2	TGCGCCAGCAGCTTGGTGCCGGGGAGGGGACTTAATGAGCAGTTCTTC	CASSLVPGRGLNEQFF
TRBV30	TRBJ1-1	NA	NA	TGTGCCTGGAGTGTACGCAGGGGCCGTGGGAACACTGAAGCTTTCTTT	CAWSVRRGRGNTEAFF
TRBV6-6	TRBJ2-1	once	NA	TGTGCCAGCAGTTACTTTCCGGGAGCCGTGGACAATGAGCAGTTCTTC	CASSYFPGAVDNEQFF
TRBV12-3/TRBV12-4	TRBJ2-5	NA	NA	TGTGCCAGCAGTTATCGAGGTGGGGAGACCCAGTACTTC	CASSYRGGETQYF
TRBV7-8	TRBJ1-1	once	NA	TGTGCCAGCAGCTTAGCCGGGGTAGGGAACCCGACCACTGAAGCTTTCTTT	CASSLAGVGNPTTEAFF
TRBV30	TRBJ2-1	NA	NA	TGTGCCTGGGCGGAGGCTGACAATGAGCAGTTCTTC	CAWAEADNEQFF
TRBV2	TRBJ1-4	NA	NA	TGTGCCAGCAGTCCCACCCGGGATGAAAAACTGTTTTTT	CASSPTRDEKLFF
TRBV14	TRBJ2-7	NA	NA	TGTGCCAGCAGCTTGGCGGGACACGAGCAGTACTTC	CASSLAGHEQYF
TRBV10-3	TRBJ1-4	once	TRBD1	TGTGCCATCAGTGAAGGTGGGACAGGGTTAGAAAAACTGTTTTTT	CAISEGGTGLEKLFF
TRBV5-5	TRBJ2-7	NA	NA	TGTGCCAGCAGCTTGGACCCCGCCTACTACGAGCAGTACTTC	CASSLDPAYYEQYF
TRBV6-2/TRBV6-3	TRBJ2-3	NA	TRBD1	TGTGCCAGCAGTACCACAGGGGGAGTGCAGTATTTT	CASSTTGGVQYF
TRBV7-6	TRBJ2-7	NA	TRBD2	TGTGCCAGCAGCCGCGAGTCTAGCGGGAGCTACGAGCAGTACTTC	CASSRESSGSYEQYF